This T cell receptor beta chain comes out of a study of T cells expressing NK-cell markers (dated by TCRdb to the early 2020s). Broadly, across the study: In sorted CD3+CD56+NKG2C+, CD3+CD56+NKG2C- and CD3+CD56-NKG2C+ T-cell subsets from several donors, TCR beta-chain repertoires were profiled. Of the eight sequenced donors, seven were found to be HCMV-seropositive and one was found to be HCMV-seronegative. The eight sequenced donors were randomly selected healthy volunteers, three men and five women. The libraries were sequenced on Illumina HiSeq 2000/2500, MiSeq or NextSeq, producing 2 x 150 bp reads.

As regards this clonotype: This receptor's antigen is unknown.

To determine HCMV serostatus, a commercial ELISA kit was used to detect HCMV-specific IgG in serum. Peripheral blood mononuclear cells were isolated from blood by Ficoll density gradient centrifugation. TCRdb lists the instrument as Illumina HiSeq 2000. The TCR beta cDNA libraries were made using 5'RACE template switching, a step that added both a universal primer site and unique molecular identifiers. Priming for cDNA synthesis came from the TCR beta constant segment, and two successive PCR amplification steps followed. The authors' pipeline ran thus. MIGEC was used to demultiplex reads and group the reads by UMI, and MiTCR was used to assemble and quantify clonotypes. Only TCR cDNA sequences supported by at least two reads were kept to exclude erroneous sequences. The tcR package was used for downstream repertoire analysis, with clonotypes matched between fractions based on CDR3 nucleotide sequence plus V segment. VDJmatch was used to annotate antigen specificity against VDJdb, with one amino acid substitution in CDR3 allowed. Each entry corresponds to one CDR3 protein sequence from reads that TCRdb reprocessed, and DNA is not given. The V and J calls and clone size come from TCRdb's table, not from the authors' own analysis. The sample's records list about 460,000 distinct CDR3 sequences. The ten largest clones take up under 1.5% of the sample.

The paper as a whole reports these results and caveats: Those dominant clonotypes were again the most abundant among CD3+CD56-NKG2C+ cells in a few donors, at about 25-65%. Whether the expanded NKG2C-expressing T cell clones were specific for HCMV antigens was left unclear. In several donors, the dominant CD3+CD56+NKG2C+ clonotypes were found to rank among the top 10 CD8+ clonotypes and to make up 1.0-7.0% of CD8+ T cells.

The germline V gene (reference sequence) gives CDR1 as DFQATT and CDR2 as SNEGSKA. The CDR3 spans 12 residues, from the cysteine through the phenylalanine. The coding DNA is unavailable. The TCR was taken from a woman between 45 and 65 years old in good health. Donor details come from another sample of the same person, matched by shared clones. The specimen was blood T cells: a sorted CD56 or NKG2C T cell subset, CD4+ or CD8+ T cells, or bulk PBMC T cells (not recorded which). The rearranged chain carries TRBV20-1 and TRBJ2-7; TCRdb picks TRBD2, but there is no DNA to check that call. CDR3 reads: CSVRGPSYEQYF.